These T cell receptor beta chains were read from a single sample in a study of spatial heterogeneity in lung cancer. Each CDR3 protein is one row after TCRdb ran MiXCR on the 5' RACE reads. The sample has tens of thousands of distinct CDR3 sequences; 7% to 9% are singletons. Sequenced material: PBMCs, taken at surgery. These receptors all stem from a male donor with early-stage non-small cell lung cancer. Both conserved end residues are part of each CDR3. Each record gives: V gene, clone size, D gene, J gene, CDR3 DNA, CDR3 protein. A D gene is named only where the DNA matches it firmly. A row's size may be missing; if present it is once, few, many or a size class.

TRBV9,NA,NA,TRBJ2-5,TGTGCCAGCAGCTTCGACAGGACCGAAGAGACCCAGTACTTC,CASSFDRTEETQYF
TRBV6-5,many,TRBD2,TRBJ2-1,TGTGCCAGCAGTTCCCTAGCGGGAGCGGGAGTCTACAATGAGCAGTTCTTC,CASSSLAGAGVYNEQFF
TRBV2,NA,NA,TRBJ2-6,TGTGCCCGCGCGACAGCCTCTGGGGCCAACGTCCTGACTTTC,CARATASGANVLTF
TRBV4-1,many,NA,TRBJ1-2,TGCGCCAGCAGCCAAGATGGGCAGGGTTTGAACTATGGCTACACCTTC,CASSQDGQGLNYGYTF
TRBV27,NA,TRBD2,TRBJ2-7,TGTGCCAGCAGTCCGATCGGGACTAGCGGAGCGTACGAGCAGTACTTC,CASSPIGTSGAYEQYF
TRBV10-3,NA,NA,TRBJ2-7,TGTGCCTCCAGGCCAGTGAATGGGGAGCAGTACTTC,CASRPVNGEQYF
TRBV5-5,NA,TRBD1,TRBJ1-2,TGTGCCAGCAGCGGACAGGGGGCGGCTGGCTACACCTTC,CASSGQGAAGYTF
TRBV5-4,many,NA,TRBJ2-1,TGTGCCAGCAGCTTCGAAACGGGACAACCATACAATGAGCAGTTCTTC,CASSFETGQPYNEQFF
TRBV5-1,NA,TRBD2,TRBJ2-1,TGCGCCAGCTTCTTAGCGGGGAGCACCTCCAATGAGCAGTTCTTC,CASFLAGSTSNEQFF
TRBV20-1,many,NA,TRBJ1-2,TGCAGTGCTTGGACAGCTAACTATGGCTACACCTTC,CSAWTANYGYTF